A single sample is the source of the 29 T cell receptor beta chains below, sequenced in a study of cytotoxic CD8 clonotypes in ibrutinib-treated CLL. Libraries were prepared by immunoSEQ multiplex PCR; TCRdb keeps only in-frame clonotypes and omits some of them. In the table there are some 200,000 clones, roughly 77% of which are singletons. The source was PBMCs, collected after 12 months of ibrutinib treatment. The receptor set was obtained from a human donor with chronic lymphocytic leukemia.

This clone was counted only a few times. The V and J genes are TRBV20-1 and TRBJ1-4; D is undetermined. Germline V gene data show CDR1 as DFQATT and CDR2 as SNEGSKA (reference sequence). Trimming pared 7 bases from V and 8 bases from J, leaving 11 bases between. This CDR3 has 11 amino acids. DNA of the CDR3: TGCAGTGTGGTTGGTCGGGAAAAACTGTTTTTT. This codes for CSVVGREKLFF.

The chain is built from TRBV5-1 and TRBJ1-1; D uncertain. V was clipped by 0 bases and J by 1 base, with 7 bases between them. The CDR3 totals 14 residues. From germline, CDR1 is SGHRS and CDR2 YFSETQ. CDR3 DNA: TGCGCCAGCAGCTTGGACAGCGGGAACACTGAAGCTTTCTTT. Translated, it gives CASSLDSGNTEAFF.

This rearrangement joins TRBV19 to TRBJ2-1, with 9 bases identical to TRBD2. This CDR3 comprises 17 residues. The V and J ends lost 2 bases and 7 bases, in that order; junction bases with no gene match: 12. Looked up from germline, CDR1 is LNHDA and CDR2 is SQIVND (reference sequence). The CDR3 spells CASSIPSGGRDTNEQFF. The CDR3 DNA sequence: TGTGCCAGTAGTATACCCAGCGGCGGGAGGGACACGAATGAGCAGTTCTTC.

This clone was counted once. V usage is TRBV27 and J usage is TRBJ2-7, with 10 bases identical to TRBD2. The CDR3 contains 14 residues. After removal of 7 bases from V and 3 bases from J, the junction contained 6 bases not matched to a gene. Germline V lookup: CDR1 MNHEY, CDR2 SMNVEV (reference sequence). The CDR3 DNA reads TGTGCCAGCACCCCTAGCGGGAGCTTCTACGAGCAGTACTTC. Translating gives CASTPSGSFYEQYF.

The genes are TRBV13 and TRBJ2-7; D not resolved. In germline, CDR1 is PRHDT, CDR2 FYEKMQ (reference sequence). The CDR3 totals 16 residues. Trimming stripped 0 bases from V and 6 bases from J, with 18 bases between. CDR3 in DNA: TGTGCCAGCAGCTTAGGAACGACGGTCGGGTTTATCGAGCAGTACTTC. Translated: CASSLGTTVGFIEQYF.

This clone was seen a handful of times. The chain couples TRBV5-4 to TRBJ1-2; TRBD1 aligns across 9 bases. Germline V gives CDR1 SGHNT, CDR2 YYREEE (reference sequence). The length of the CDR3 is 14 residues. J lost 5 bases, V lost 6 bases, and 8 bases had no gene match. The CDR3 DNA reads TGTGCCAGCACTGGGACAGGGAGGATTTATGGCTACACCTTC. Its protein is CASTGTGRIYGYTF.

J is TRBJ2-7 and V is TRBV19, with D perhaps assigned TRBD1 or TRBD2 (6 bases each). Deletions cut 7 bases from V and 7 bases from J, with 17 bases between. Germline CDR1 and CDR2: LNHDA and SQIVND (reference sequence). The CDR3 has 13 residues. CDR3 sequence (DNA): TGTGCCAGTAAGGGGGGTCCTAAGGGAGAGCAGTACTTC. It translates to CASKGGPKGEQYF.

The chain combines TRBV5-6 with TRBJ2-7; D possibly corresponds to TRBD2 (5 bases). In germline, CDR1 is SGHDT, CDR2 YYEEEE. This CDR3 region has 14 residues. Trimming removed 0 bases from V and 4 bases from J, with 11 bases in between. The CDR3 protein is CASSLERRPYEQYF. CDR3 DNA: TGTGCCAGCAGCTTGGAACGGAGGCCTTACGAGCAGTACTTC.

The chain is built from TRBV9 and TRBJ2-2; D remains unclear. Between the trimmed V and J ends, which lost 3 bases and 1 base, there was a span of 13 bases. In germline, CDR1 is SGDLS, CDR2 YYNGEE. The CDR3 is made up of 16 amino acids. CDR3 coding DNA: TGTGCCAGCAGCGCCAATCCCGGTAGGAACACCGGGGAGCTGTTTTTT. Encoded protein: CASSANPGRNTGELFF.

The chain has TRBV25-1 and TRBJ1-2; D unresolved. There are 14 residues in the CDR3. Trimming removed 2 bases from V and 4 bases from J, with 11 bases in between. Germline V gives CDR1 MGHDK, CDR2 SYGVNS. The CDR3: CASSERGRAYGYTF. CDR3 coding DNA: TGTGCCAGCAGTGAACGAGGGAGGGCCTATGGCTACACCTTC.

A single count supports this clone. The chain employs TRBV28 and TRBJ1-2; 8 nucleotides match TRBD1. V dropped 3 bases and J dropped 5; count of bases not matched to a gene: 5. The CDR3 runs to 14 residues. Germline CDR1 reads MDHEN; CDR2 reads SYDVKM. CDR3 coding DNA: TGTGCCAGCAGTTTGACCAGGGGGCTGTATGGCTACACCTTC. It is translated as CASSLTRGLYGYTF.

The chain couples TRBV18 to TRBJ2-7; a weak D match, TRBD1 (6 bases). The CDR3 has 14 amino acids. Deletions cut 8 bases from V and 0 bases from J, with 14 bases between. Looked up from germline, CDR1 is KGHSH and CDR2 is LQKENI. CDR3 nucleotide sequence: TGTGCCAGCGCGAAGACAGGCAACTCCTACGAGCAGTACTTC. It is translated as CASAKTGNSYEQYF.

V gene TRBV7-2 combines with J gene TRBJ1-1; no reliable D call. The CDR3 spans 14 residues. Trimming took 3 bases from V and 0 from J, leaving 8 bases between them. Germline V gives CDR1 SGHTA, CDR2 FQGNSA. The CDR3 DNA reads TGTGCCAGCAGCTTGGGTGGCATGAACACTGAAGCTTTCTTT. The encoded protein is CASSLGGMNTEAFF.

The gene calls are TRBV12-5 and TRBJ2-3; TRBD2 is a possible D gene (5 bases). From germline, CDR1 is LGHNT and CDR2 FRNRAP. V dropped 6 bases and J dropped 2 bases, with 15 bases sitting between them. The CDR3 runs to 15 residues. This chain's CDR3 is CASGPSRADTDTQYF. The DNA for the CDR3 is TGTGCTAGTGGCCCCTCGAGGGCCGACACAGATACGCAGTATTTT.

The chain employs TRBV4-3 and TRBJ2-3; 9 bases map to TRBD1. Trimming cost V 0 bases and J 4 bases; bases outside gene matches: 8. CDR1 and CDR2 from the germline V gene are LGHNA and YSLEER. This CDR3 region has 17 residues. The CDR3 DNA reads TGCGCCAGCAGCCAAGATCTCGGGACAGGGTCAGCAGATACGCAGTATTTT. This sequence encodes CASSQDLGTGSADTQYF.

The chain combines TRBV5-1 with TRBJ2-1, with TRBD2 identical over 9 bases. V gave up 2 bases and J gave up 8 bases; unmatched junction bases: 8. Germline V gene sequence: CDR1 SGHRS, CDR2 YFSETQ. This CDR3 has 15 residues. The DNA of the CDR3 is TGCGCCAGCAGCTTAGGGCGGGGGGGCAGCGATGAGCAGTTCTTC. Its translation is CASSLGRGGSDEQFF.

The chain couples TRBV19 to TRBJ1-2, with 8 bases that match TRBD1. CDR1 LNHDA and CDR2 SQIVND come from the germline V gene (reference sequence). V dropped 3 bases and J dropped 6; count of bases not matched to a gene: 3. This CDR3 spans 13 amino acids. The CDR3 bases are TGTGCCAGTAGTATTCAGGGGGCGGATGGCTACACCTTC. It translates to CASSIQGADGYTF.

The chain couples TRBV6-1 to TRBJ2-3; weak D call: TRBD1 (6 bases). With 7 bases removed from V and 4 bases from J, the gap between germline ends came to 15 bases. The CDR3 totals 14 residues. Germline CDR1 MNHNS, CDR2 SASEGT. CDR3 nucleotide sequence: TGTGCCAGCACTTACAGGGAAGAAGCAGATACGCAGTATTTT. Translating it yields CASTYREEADTQYF.

V gene TRBV4-3 combines with J gene TRBJ1-5, with a weak D call TRBD1 (5 bases). CDR1 and CDR2 (germline): LGHNA, YSLEER. The germline V and J ends were trimmed by 0 bases and 6 bases, with 9 bases remaining between them. There are 14 residues in the CDR3. In DNA form, the CDR3 reads TGCGCCAGCAGCCAAGAGAGGGGTGGTCAGCCCCAGCATTTT. Translated, it gives CASSQERGGQPQHF.

The chain has TRBV7-2 and TRBJ2-7; TRBD1 is a possible D gene (5 bases). The CDR3 loop spans 15 amino acids. Germline CDR1 SGHTA, CDR2 FQGNSA. V was cut by 1 base and J by 5 bases, with 15 bases left in between. The CDR3 nucleotides are TGTGCCAGCAGCTTAGTGACGGTCAGGGCGGACGAGCAGTACTTC. Protein: CASSLVTVRADEQYF.

The chain carries TRBV5-1 and TRBJ2-3; possibly TRBD2 for D (5 bases). Germline CDR1 and CDR2: SGHRS and YFSETQ. Trimming pared 6 bases from V and 4 bases from J, leaving 12 bases between. The CDR3 sequence is 13 residues long. CDR3 DNA: TGCGCCAGCAACCTTGGACTTTCAGATACGCAGTATTTT. Translated: CASNLGLSDTQYF. Filled out from reference TRBV5-1 and TRBJ2-3, the complete variable domain reads KAGVTQTPRYLIKTRGQQVTLSCSPISGHRSVSWYQQTPGQGLQFLFEYFSETQRNKGNFPGRFSGRQFSNSRSEMNVSTLELGDSALYLCASNLGLSDTQYFGPGTRLTVL.

The V and J genes are TRBV29-1 and TRBJ2-3, with 10 bases aligning to TRBD1. J was trimmed by 2 bases and V by 4 bases; bases with no gene match: 6. CDR3 length equals 15 residues. Germline CDR1 and CDR2: SQVTM and ANQGSEA. The CDR3 DNA sequence: TGCAGCGTTGGGATGACAGGGGGCTACACAGATACGCAGTATTTT. Its translation is CSVGMTGGYTDTQYF.

This clone was observed a few times. The chain carries TRBV25-1 and TRBJ1-1; possible D gene TRBD1, 5 bases. Trimming shortened V by 0 bases and J by 0 bases, and 8 bases separated the two germline ends. The CDR3 has 15 residues. Germline CDR1 MGHDK, CDR2 SYGVNS. This CDR3 reads CASSEYGQMNTEAFF. The CDR3 nucleotides are TGTGCCAGCAGTGAATATGGACAAATGAACACTGAAGCTTTCTTT.

CDR3 sequence reads: CASSIAGGLPGRTDTQYF. CDR3 coding DNA: TGTGCCAGCAGTATTGCGGGGGGCCTTCCGGGTCGTACAGATACGCAGTATTTT. This chain uses TRBV27 with TRBJ2-3, with 8 bases aligning to TRBD2. CDR3 length equals 18 residues. The V segment lost 5 bases and the J segment 3 bases; nucleotides outside the gene matches: 16. Germline CDR1 and CDR2: MNHEY and SMNVEV (reference sequence).

The chain uses TRBV6-5 and TRBJ1-5, with TRBD1 as a possible D gene (5 bases). Germline V CDR1 and CDR2: MNHEY, SVGAGI. CDR3 length equals 12 residues. Trimming pared 11 bases from V and 3 bases from J, leaving 11 bases between. The CDR3 sequence is CAVGADNQPQHF. The CDR3 DNA reads TGTGCCGTTGGGGCCGACAATCAGCCCCAGCATTTT.

This chain's CDR3 is CASSARLAGEDEQFF. The CDR3 nucleotides read TGTGCCAGCAGCGCCCGACTAGCGGGAGAGGATGAGCAGTTCTTC. J is TRBJ2-1 and V is TRBV9, with 12 bases identical to TRBD2. With 3 bases clipped from V and 8 bases from J, the junction kept 6 bases outside the gene matches. The germline CDR1 and CDR2 sequences are SGDLS and YYNGEE. This CDR3 is 15 amino acids long.

Points on this clone: The same CDR3 is also encoded by other DNA sequences in this sample. The chain carries TRBV19 and TRBJ1-1; no definite D call. This CDR3 is built from 13 residues. The V gene lost 2 bases and the J gene lost 1 base, with 5 bases spanning the gap. Germline V gives CDR1 LNHDA, CDR2 SQIVND (reference sequence). The CDR3 sequence: CASSIRPNTEAFF. CDR3 DNA sequence: TGTGCCAGTAGTATAAGACCGAACACTGAAGCTTTCTTT.

The chain is built from TRBV2 and TRBJ1-4; D possibly corresponds to TRBD1 (5 bases). This CDR3 has 14 amino acids. The ends were cut back, 6 bases at V and 7 bases at J, with 15 bases in the middle. Germline V gene data show CDR1 as SNHLY and CDR2 as FYNNEI. The CDR3 bases are TGTGCCAGCAGACCGGGACTGCAAGGTGAAAAACTGTTTTTT. Residues: CASRPGLQGEKLFF.

The table lists this clone with many counts. This rearrangement joins TRBV25-1 to TRBJ1-1; maybe TRBD1 (5 bases). There are 14 residues in the CDR3. Per the germline V gene, CDR1 is MGHDK and CDR2 is SYGVNS. V shed 7 bases and J shed 3 bases, with 15 bases lying between them. CDR3: CASKGLVGDTEAFF. Here the CDR3 DNA reads TGTGCCAGCAAGGGTCTTGTGGGGGACACTGAAGCTTTCTTT. Based on the CDR3 plus reference TRBV25-1 and TRBJ1-1, the full variable domain is EADIYQTPRYLVIGTGKKITLECSQTMGHDKMYWYQQDPGMELHLIHYSYGVNSTEKGDLSSESTVSRIRTEHFPLTLESARPSHTSQYLCASKGLVGDTEAFFGQGTRLTVV.